Each of the 32 T cell receptor beta chains below was sequenced from the same sample in a study of cytomegalovirus exposure and HLA in healthy donors. The PCR had 60 Vbeta and 13 Jbeta primers. Method: immunoSEQ multiplex PCR; TCRdb's copy keeps in-frame clones and lacks some. The top ten clones hold around 6.9% of a sample with approximately 110,000 clones, around 80% of them seen once. The sample consisted of PBMCs. These receptor sequences come from a man aged 30-40 years in good health and CMV-seropositive.

This sequence joins TRBV5-1 and TRBJ2-1; D uncertain. Germline V gene sequence: CDR1 SGHRS, CDR2 YFSETQ. V lost 4 bases and J 6 bases, leaving 14 bases between the germline ends. The CDR3 contains 14 residues. The CDR3 loop reads CASSVGEVGNEQFF. In DNA form, the CDR3 reads TGCGCCAGCAGCGTTGGAGAGGTGGGCAATGAGCAGTTCTTC.

This rearrangement joins TRBV11-2 to TRBJ2-1, with D perhaps matching TRBD2 (5 bases). V was trimmed by 0 bases and J by 8 bases, leaving 14 bases between them. Germline V gives CDR1 SGHAT, CDR2 FQNNGV. The CDR3 consists of 15 residues. The CDR3 DNA sequence: TGTGCCAGCAGCTTAGAGCCCTCGGGAAGCCATGAGCAGTTCTTC. As protein: CASSLEPSGSHEQFF.

The chain is built from TRBV28 and TRBJ1-3; the match to TRBD1 covers 8 bases. This CDR3 has 15 amino acids. Germline trimming cut 5 bases from V and 0 bases from J; bases unmatched to any gene: 3. Germline-derived CDR1 and CDR2 are MDHEN and SYDVKM. The CDR3 DNA is TGTGCCAGCAGTCTCACAGGGGGCTCTGGAAACACCATATATTTT. It encodes CASSLTGGSGNTIYF.

The chain carries TRBV7-9 and TRBJ2-7, with TRBD2 matching 11 bases. The CDR3 totals 14 residues. The germline CDR1 and CDR2 sequences are SEHNR and FQNEAQ (reference sequence). V dropped 5 bases and J dropped 7; count of bases not matched to a gene: 7. CDR3 residues: CASSLSGGADEQYF. CDR3 coding DNA: TGTGCCAGCAGCCTTAGCGGGGGGGCGGATGAGCAGTACTTC.

The rearrangement joins TRBV7-2 to TRBJ1-1, with D perhaps matching TRBD1 (5 bases). Looked up from germline, CDR1 is SGHTA and CDR2 is FQGNSA. Trimming took off 4 bases at V and 6 bases at J, with 21 bases between the two ends. This CDR3 is 16 amino acids long. The CDR3 DNA reads as TGTGCCAGCAGCTCACTGCCGGGTGGGGGGGTAGCTGAAGCTTTCTTT. Translation gives CASSSLPGGGVAEAFF.

V is TRBV5-1 and J is TRBJ2-3; D is perhaps TRBD2 (6 bases). Trimming shortened V by 0 bases and J by 4 bases, and 15 bases separated the two germline ends. In germline, CDR1 is SGHRS, CDR2 YFSETQ. CDR3 length equals 16 residues. DNA for the CDR3: TGCGCCAGCAGCTTGGTGGGGGGTATGGGCCCAGATACGCAGTATTTT. Residues: CASSLVGGMGPDTQYF.

A word on this clone: The sample holds other DNA sequences that translate to the same CDR3. The rearrangement links TRBV5-6 to TRBJ1-6; TRBD1 matches 9 bases. With V trimmed by 3 bases and J by 7 bases, 2 bases remained unmatched. The CDR3 is made up of 14 amino acids. Germline V CDR1 and CDR2: SGHDT, YYEEEE. The CDR3: CASSWDRVNSPLHF. CDR3 nucleotides: TGTGCCAGCAGCTGGGACAGGGTGAATTCACCCCTCCACTTT.

V is TRBV2 and J is TRBJ2-7; 10 nucleotides agree with TRBD1. CDR3 size: 14 residues. Trimming removed 6 bases from V and 6 bases from J; junction bases left unmatched: 8. Germline CDR1 reads SNHLY; CDR2 reads FYNNEI. DNA for the CDR3: TGTGCCAGCAGCGGTGGGACAGGGGCCCGCGAGCAGTACTTC. Its translation: CASSGGTGAREQYF.

This clone was counted between two and nine times. The chain carries TRBV18 and TRBJ1-1, with D unclear. V shed 8 bases and J shed 4 bases, with 20 bases lying between them. The germline V gene has CDR1 KGHSH and CDR2 LQKENI. CDR3 length: 15 amino acids. This CDR3 reads CASGPGREAATEAFF. The CDR3 DNA reads as TGTGCCAGCGGACCCGGACGGGAGGCGGCCACTGAAGCTTTCTTT. The variable domain in full, with the rest retrieved from reference TRBV18 and TRBJ1-1, is NAGVMQNPRHLVRRRGQEARLRCSPMKGHSHVYWYRQLPEEGLKFMVYLQKENIIDESGMPKERFSAEFPKEGPSILRIQQVVRGDSAAYFCASGPGREAATEAFFGQGTRLTVV.

V gene TRBV28 combines with J gene TRBJ1-1; 9 nucleotides align to TRBD1. V was pared by 4 bases and J by 2 bases, with 8 bases of the junction left unmatched. Germline values: CDR1 MDHEN, CDR2 SYDVKM. The CDR3 consists of 16 residues. CDR3 amino acids: CASSSRGQGYNTEAFF. CDR3 DNA sequence: TGTGCCAGCAGTTCCCGGGGACAGGGTTACAACACTGAAGCTTTCTTT.

V is TRBV28 and J is TRBJ1-3, with no clear D. Germline V gene sequence: CDR1 MDHEN, CDR2 SYDVKM. V lost 6 bases and J 0 bases, leaving 12 bases between the germline ends. This CDR3 region has 15 residues. Here the CDR3 reads CASRDSGYSGNTIYF. For the CDR3, the DNA is TGTGCCAGCAGGGACTCGGGGTACTCTGGAAACACCATATATTTT.

The chain carries TRBV2 and TRBJ1-6; D gene ambiguous. V lost 9 bases and J lost 9, with 9 bases in between. The CDR3 covers 11 residues. The germline V gene encodes CDR1 SNHLY and CDR2 FYNNEI. The CDR3 region has the DNA TGTGCCAGTACATACGCTTCACCCCTCCACTTT. Translation: CASTYASPLHF.

V usage is TRBV7-2 and J usage is TRBJ1-2, with D perhaps matching TRBD1 (6 bases). Germline V gene data show CDR1 as SGHTA and CDR2 as FQGNSA. The CDR3 sequence is 16 residues long. Trimming cost V 4 bases and J 1 base, with 16 bases left between them. The CDR3 region is CASSSPRGGGNYGYTF. CDR3 DNA sequence: TGTGCCAGCAGCTCCCCCCGGGGAGGGGGTAACTATGGCTACACCTTC.

The rearrangement uses TRBV27 and TRBJ1-2; weak D call: TRBD1 (5 bases). Trimming left V 4 bases short and J 9 bases short, with 18 bases between. Germline lookup yields CDR1 MNHEY and CDR2 SMNVEV (reference sequence). The length of the CDR3 is 14 residues. CDR3: CASSYGTERSSYTF. CDR3 nucleotides: TGTGCCAGCAGTTACGGGACTGAGCGTTCAAGCTACACCTTC.

Comments on this clone: This sample includes further DNA sequences coding for the same CDR3. This chain joins TRBV30 and TRBJ1-6; TRBD1 matches 10 bases. The germline CDR1 and CDR2 sequences are GTSNPN and SVGIG (reference sequence). V was pared by 7 bases and J by 8 bases, with 8 bases of the junction left unmatched. The CDR3 runs to 14 residues. CDR3 sequence reads: CASTGGSLYSPLHF. DNA for the CDR3: TGTGCCTCGACAGGGGGCTCCCTCTATTCACCCCTCCACTTT.

The sample holds one count of this clone. The chain combines TRBV5-1 with TRBJ1-6; possible D gene TRBD1, 5 bases. CDR3 length: 16 residues. Trimming took 4 bases from V and 0 from J, leaving 11 bases between them. Germline CDR1 reads SGHRS; CDR2 reads YFSETQ. The CDR3: CASSPGGSSYNSPLHF. The CDR3 bases are TGCGCCAGCAGCCCGGGGGGGAGCTCCTATAATTCACCCCTCCACTTT.

The genes are TRBV2 and TRBJ2-5; 10 bases fit TRBD2. Germline lookup yields CDR1 SNHLY and CDR2 FYNNEI. V dropped 4 bases and J dropped 4; count of bases not matched to a gene: 9. This CDR3 is 16 amino acids long. CDR3 amino acids: CASSASGSGGAETQYF. The CDR3 nucleotides are TGTGCCAGCAGTGCCTCCGGGAGCGGGGGGGCAGAGACCCAGTACTTC.

This chain joins TRBV19 and TRBJ2-7, with D possibly being TRBD1 (5 bases). The CDR3 length is 13 residues. V was cut by 3 bases and J by 6 bases, with 12 bases left in between. The germline CDR1 and CDR2 sequences are LNHDA and SQIVND (reference sequence). CDR3 residues: CASSIPTASEQYF. The CDR3 DNA is TGTGCCAGTAGTATTCCGACAGCCAGCGAGCAGTACTTC.

J is TRBJ2-7 and V is TRBV30; TRBD1 matches at 12 bases. With 3 bases clipped from V and 7 bases from J, the junction kept 16 bases outside the gene matches. Germline CDR1 and CDR2: GTSNPN and SVGIG (reference sequence). The CDR3 consists of 17 residues. CDR3 nucleotide sequence: TGTGCCTGGAGCGCCCTTCGGCTGGGACAGGGGGCGCGGGAGCAGTACTTC. As protein: CAWSALRLGQGAREQYF. The variable domain in full, with the rest retrieved from reference TRBV30 and TRBJ2-7, is SQTIHQWPATLVQPVGSPLSLECTVEGTSNPNLYWYRQAAGRGLQLLFYSVGIGQISSEVPQNLSASRPQDRQFILSSKKLLLSDSGFYLCAWSALRLGQGAREQYFGPGTRLTVT.

The chain uses TRBV18 and TRBJ2-7; 11 bases map to TRBD2. V dropped 3 bases and J dropped 0; count of bases not matched to a gene: 13. Germline V gene sequence: CDR1 KGHSH, CDR2 LQKENI. This CDR3 region has 19 residues. Here the CDR3 DNA reads TGTGCCAGCTCACCGGGGACTAGCGGCCATAAATACAGCTCCTACGAGCAGTACTTC. This gives the protein CASSPGTSGHKYSSYEQYF.

J is TRBJ2-1 and V is TRBV7-9, with 10 bases fitting TRBD2. V lost 11 bases and J lost 2; bases outside the gene matches: 6. The germline V gene encodes CDR1 SEHNR and CDR2 FQNEAQ (reference sequence). This CDR3 contains 14 residues. In nucleotides, the CDR3 is TGTGCCTCAGATAGCGGGGGGCCCTACAATGAGCAGTTCTTC. This gives the protein CASDSGGPYNEQFF.

The gene calls are TRBV9 and TRBJ2-3; 7 nucleotides line up with TRBD1. In germline, CDR1 is SGDLS, CDR2 YYNGEE. Losses at the gene ends were 2 bases for V and 12 bases for J; bases not matched to a gene: 3. The CDR3 is 11 amino acids. DNA of the CDR3: TGTGCCAGCAGCGTCGGGACAGATCAGTATTTT. Its protein is CASSVGTDQYF.

This chain links TRBV6-1 with TRBJ1-1, with 8 bases fitting TRBD1. J gave up 4 bases and V 2 bases, and 9 bases lay outside the gene matches. Germline loops: CDR1 MNHNS, CDR2 SASEGT. This CDR3 comprises 16 residues. The CDR3 loop is CASSELTGGGGTEAFF. Here the CDR3 DNA reads TGTGCCAGCAGTGAATTAACAGGGGGAGGGGGCACTGAAGCTTTCTTT.

The chain uses TRBV11-2 and TRBJ1-1, with D perhaps matching TRBD1 (6 bases). This CDR3 has 19 amino acids. Between the trimmed V and J ends, which lost 0 bases and 6 bases, there was a span of 26 bases. Germline CDR1 is SGHAT and CDR2 is FQNNGV. Here the CDR3 reads CASSLDRGGWEGRDSEAFF. The CDR3 DNA reads TGTGCCAGCAGCTTAGATCGAGGGGGTTGGGAAGGGCGAGATTCTGAAGCTTTCTTT.

The rearrangement uses TRBV27 and TRBJ2-3; 11 bases line up with TRBD2. The germline V gene has CDR1 MNHEY and CDR2 SMNVEV (reference sequence). V was pared by 6 bases and J by 1 base, with 3 bases of the junction left unmatched. The CDR3 has 15 residues. Here the CDR3 reads CASSLLAGGTDTQYF. CDR3 nucleotide sequence: TGTGCCAGCAGCCTACTAGCGGGGGGCACAGATACGCAGTATTTT.

The chain carries TRBV29-1 and TRBJ1-1; 7 bases match TRBD1. There are 12 residues in the CDR3. After removal of 4 bases from V and 4 bases from J, the junction contained 3 bases not matched to a gene. CDR1 is SQVTM, CDR2 ANQGSEA, per germline. CDR3 DNA sequence: TGCAGCGTTGGGCAGGGGGTCACTGAAGCTTTCTTT. Protein sequence: CSVGQGVTEAFF.

The CDR3 reads CAGEVSGSDTQYF. CDR3 nucleotides: TGTGCCGGGGAGGTTAGCGGATCAGATACGCAGTATTTT. The rearrangement uses TRBV30 and TRBJ2-3; tentative D call: TRBD2 (6 bases). The CDR3 contains 13 residues. CDR1 is GTSNPN, CDR2 SVGIG, per germline (reference sequence). V was clipped by 8 bases and J by 4 bases, with 16 bases between them.

This chain connects TRBV6-5 to TRBJ2-1; 11 nucleotides align to TRBD1. Trimming cost V 0 bases and J 5 bases; bases outside gene matches: 0. The CDR3 consists of 15 residues. Germline lookup yields CDR1 MNHEY and CDR2 SVGAGI. The CDR3 DNA sequence: TGTGCCAGCAGTTACTCGGGACAGGGGGACAATGAGCAGTTCTTC. Its translation: CASSYSGQGDNEQFF.

The chain has TRBV9 and TRBJ2-5; a weak D match, TRBD2 (5 bases). Germline V gene data show CDR1 as SGDLS and CDR2 as YYNGEE. V lost 0 bases and J lost 2, with 5 bases in between. CDR3 length equals 13 residues. As DNA, the CDR3 is TGTGCCAGCAGCGTAGGACTACAAGAGACCCAGTACTTC. Amino acids: CASSVGLQETQYF.

The chain uses TRBV30 and TRBJ2-1, with D possibly being TRBD2 (5 bases). From germline, CDR1 is GTSNPN and CDR2 SVGIG (reference sequence). V was clipped by 5 bases and J by 2 bases, with 10 bases between them. CDR3 length: 13 residues. The CDR3 sequence: CAWAVGTYNEQFF. In nucleotides, the CDR3 is TGTGCCTGGGCCGTCGGGACCTACAATGAGCAGTTCTTC.

The chain recombines TRBV2 with TRBJ1-1; D gene uncertain. CDR3 length: 13 residues. The germline V and J ends were trimmed by 6 bases and 5 bases, with 13 bases remaining between them. Per germline, CDR1 SNHLY and CDR2 FYNNEI. CDR3 in DNA: TGTGCCAGCAGCCCCGAAGTAGAGACTGAAGCTTTCTTT. Its translation is CASSPEVETEAFF.

This clone was detected a few times. One end of the junction varies from germline; a read error may be responsible. The chain is built from TRBV4-1 and TRBJ1-1, with unresolved D. Germline assignment: CDR1 MGHRA and CDR2 YSYEKL. The CDR3 is made up of 17 amino acids. The CDR3 region has the DNA TGCGCCAGCAGCCCGGATTTGACTTCCGCGATGAAAACTGAAGCTTTCTTT. Translating gives CASSPDLTSAMKTEAFF.